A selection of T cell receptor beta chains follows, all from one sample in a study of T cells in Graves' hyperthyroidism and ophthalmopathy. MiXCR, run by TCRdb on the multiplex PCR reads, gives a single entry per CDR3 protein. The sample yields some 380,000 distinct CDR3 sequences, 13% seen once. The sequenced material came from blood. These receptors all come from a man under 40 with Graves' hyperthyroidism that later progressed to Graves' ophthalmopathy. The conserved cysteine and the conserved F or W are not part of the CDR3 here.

cdr3_aa: ASKGPVGEQY
j_call: TRBJ2-7
v_call: TRBV6-1

cdr3_aa: ASTSGRPGTQY
j_call: TRBJ2-5
v_call: TRBV6-2/TRBV6-3

cdr3_aa: ASFTGEDYGYT
j_call: TRBJ1-2
v_call: TRBV6-1

cdr3_aa: ASSTSGGAYNEQF
j_call: TRBJ2-1
v_call: TRBV7-2

cdr3_aa: ASSLSSRPYEQY
j_call: TRBJ2-7
v_call: TRBV12-3/TRBV12-4

cdr3_aa: ASSEPTGAFGAF
j_call: TRBJ1-1
v_call: TRBV2

cdr3_aa: ASFRAGGDEQF
j_call: TRBJ2-1
v_call: TRBV5-4

cdr3_aa: ASSVQAGAADTQY
j_call: TRBJ2-3
v_call: TRBV7-8

cdr3_aa: ASSLGSFSGQNTEAF
j_call: TRBJ1-1
v_call: TRBV13

cdr3_aa: ASSYGGDRNEKLF
j_call: TRBJ1-4
v_call: TRBV6-5

cdr3_aa: ASSFLEGNTEAF
j_call: TRBJ1-1
v_call: TRBV5-1

cdr3_aa: SARDLSLSSDDEQF
j_call: TRBJ2-1
v_call: TRBV20-1

cdr3_aa: ATRAALQIEAF
j_call: TRBJ1-1
v_call: TRBV7-9

cdr3_aa: ASRNPSGTGRNTEAF
j_call: TRBJ1-1
v_call: TRBV12-3/TRBV12-4

cdr3_aa: ASSAHTDTQY
j_call: TRBJ2-3
v_call: TRBV7-9

cdr3_aa: ASGARAENSPLH
j_call: TRBJ1-6
v_call: TRBV6-1

cdr3_aa: ASSVGQGNGEKLF
j_call: TRBJ1-4
v_call: TRBV9

cdr3_aa: ATGQGNQPQH
j_call: TRBJ1-5
v_call: TRBV10-3

cdr3_aa: SANTGDSYEQY
j_call: TRBJ2-7
v_call: TRBV20-1

cdr3_aa: ASSQSGENTEAF
j_call: TRBJ1-1
v_call: TRBV4-1

cdr3_aa: ASSFYTGNTIY
j_call: TRBJ1-3
v_call: TRBV11-2

cdr3_aa: ASSLVQGGRETQY
j_call: TRBJ2-5
v_call: TRBV11-2

cdr3_aa: ASSNKPPYGYT
j_call: TRBJ1-2
v_call: TRBV3-1

cdr3_aa: SASPPRGLGNEQF
j_call: TRBJ2-1
v_call: TRBV20-1

cdr3_aa: ASSYSRQGPSGNTIY
j_call: TRBJ1-3
v_call: TRBV6-5

cdr3_aa: ASTPVMNTEAF
j_call: TRBJ1-1
v_call: TRBV6-1

cdr3_aa: SADWGTEAF
j_call: TRBJ1-1
v_call: TRBV20-1